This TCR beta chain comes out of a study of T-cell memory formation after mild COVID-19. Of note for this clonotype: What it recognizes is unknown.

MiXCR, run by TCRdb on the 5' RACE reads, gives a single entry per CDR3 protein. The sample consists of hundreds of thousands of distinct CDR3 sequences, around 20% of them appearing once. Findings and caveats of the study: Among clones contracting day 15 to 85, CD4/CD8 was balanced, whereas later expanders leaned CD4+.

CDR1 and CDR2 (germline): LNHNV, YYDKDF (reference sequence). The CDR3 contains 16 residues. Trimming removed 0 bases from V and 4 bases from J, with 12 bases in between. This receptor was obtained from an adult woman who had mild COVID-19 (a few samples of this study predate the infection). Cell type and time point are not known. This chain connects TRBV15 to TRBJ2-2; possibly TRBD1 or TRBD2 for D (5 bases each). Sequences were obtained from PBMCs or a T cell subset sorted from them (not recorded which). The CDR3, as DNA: TGTGCCACCAGCAGAGATCTCCCAGGGAGCACCGGGGAGCTGTTTTTT. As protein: CATSRDLPGSTGELFF.